This TCR beta chain was captured in a study of shared clonotypes between healthy human individuals. Across the study: Each donor contributed plates that comprised three CD4 naive, three CD4 memory, two CD8 naive and one CD8 memory.

Measured with immunoSEQ multiplex PCR; TCRdb has only the in-frame clones, and not every one. The sample holds about 2 million clones, roughly 95% seen once. Germline V lookup: CDR1 GTSNPN, CDR2 SVGIG (reference sequence). V lost 0 bases and J 4 bases, leaving 10 bases between the germline ends. CDR3 length: 13 residues. The receptor was derived from a man aged 18 to 30 in good health. J is TRBJ2-7 and V is TRBV30, with D unclear. The sample taken for sequencing was naive CD4+ T cells sorted from blood. The subset is: CD45RA+ positively selected. The chain's CDR3 is CAWSVFPTYEQYF. CDR3 in DNA: TGTGCCTGGAGTGTATTCCCTACTTACGAGCAGTACTTC.